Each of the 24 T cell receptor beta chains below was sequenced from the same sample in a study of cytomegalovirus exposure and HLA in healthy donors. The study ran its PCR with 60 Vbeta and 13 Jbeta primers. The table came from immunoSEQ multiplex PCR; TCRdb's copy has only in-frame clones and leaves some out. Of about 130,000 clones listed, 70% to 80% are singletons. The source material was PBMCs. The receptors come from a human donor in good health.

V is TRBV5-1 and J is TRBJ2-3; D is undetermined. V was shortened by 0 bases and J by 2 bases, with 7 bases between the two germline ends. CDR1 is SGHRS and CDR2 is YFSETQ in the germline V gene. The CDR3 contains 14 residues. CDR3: CASSLDFLTDTQYF. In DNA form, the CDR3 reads TGCGCCAGCAGCTTGGACTTTCTCACAGATACGCAGTATTTT.

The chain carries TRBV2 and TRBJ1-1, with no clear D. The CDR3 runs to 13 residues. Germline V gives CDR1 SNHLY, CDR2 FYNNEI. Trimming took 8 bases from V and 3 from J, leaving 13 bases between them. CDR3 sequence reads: CASSRREDTEAFF. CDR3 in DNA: TGTGCCAGCTCCCGGAGGGAGGACACTGAAGCTTTCTTT. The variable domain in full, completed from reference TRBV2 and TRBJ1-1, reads EPEVTQTPSHQVTQMGQEVILRCVPISNHLYFYWYRQILGQKVEFLVSFYNNEISEKSEIFDDQFSVERPDGSNFTLKIRSTKLEDSAMYFCASSRREDTEAFFGQGTRLTVV.

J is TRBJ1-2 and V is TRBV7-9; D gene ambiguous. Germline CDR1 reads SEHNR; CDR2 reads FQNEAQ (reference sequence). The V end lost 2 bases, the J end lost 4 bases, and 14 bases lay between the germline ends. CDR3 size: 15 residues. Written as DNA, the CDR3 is TGTGCCAGCAGCTTAAGTACAGCCGCCTTCTATGGCTACACCTTC. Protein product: CASSLSTAAFYGYTF.

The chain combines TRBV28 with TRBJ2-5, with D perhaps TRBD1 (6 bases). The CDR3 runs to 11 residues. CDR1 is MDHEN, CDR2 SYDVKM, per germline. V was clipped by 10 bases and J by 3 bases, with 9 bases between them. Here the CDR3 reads CATKGEETQYF. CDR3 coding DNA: TGTGCCACAAAGGGGGAAGAGACCCAGTACTTC.

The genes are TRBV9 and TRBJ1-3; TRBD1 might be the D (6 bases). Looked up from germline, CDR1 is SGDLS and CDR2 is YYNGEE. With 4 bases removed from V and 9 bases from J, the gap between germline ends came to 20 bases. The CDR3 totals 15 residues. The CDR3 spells CASSSSDSLWGTIYF. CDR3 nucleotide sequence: TGTGCCAGCAGCAGCTCGGACAGCCTGTGGGGCACCATATATTTT.

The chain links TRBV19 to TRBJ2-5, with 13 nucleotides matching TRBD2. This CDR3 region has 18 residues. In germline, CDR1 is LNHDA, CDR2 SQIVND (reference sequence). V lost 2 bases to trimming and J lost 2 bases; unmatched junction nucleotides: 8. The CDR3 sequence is CASSISGTSGTGQETQYF. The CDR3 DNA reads TGTGCCAGTAGTATATCGGGGACTAGCGGGACGGGGCAAGAGACCCAGTACTTC.

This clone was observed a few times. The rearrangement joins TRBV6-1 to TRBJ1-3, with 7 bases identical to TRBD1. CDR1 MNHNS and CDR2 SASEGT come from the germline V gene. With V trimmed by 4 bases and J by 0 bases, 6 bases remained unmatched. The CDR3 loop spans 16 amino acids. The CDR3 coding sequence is TGTGCCAGCAGTGGGGGACAGCAATACTCTGGAAACACCATATATTTT. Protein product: CASSGGQQYSGNTIYF.

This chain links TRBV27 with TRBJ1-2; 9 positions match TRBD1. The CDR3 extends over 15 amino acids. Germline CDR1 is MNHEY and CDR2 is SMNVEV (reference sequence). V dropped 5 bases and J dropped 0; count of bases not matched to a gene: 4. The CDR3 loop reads CASSLGTGPNYGYTF. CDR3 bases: TGTGCCAGCAGTCTGGGGACAGGGCCTAACTATGGCTACACCTTC.

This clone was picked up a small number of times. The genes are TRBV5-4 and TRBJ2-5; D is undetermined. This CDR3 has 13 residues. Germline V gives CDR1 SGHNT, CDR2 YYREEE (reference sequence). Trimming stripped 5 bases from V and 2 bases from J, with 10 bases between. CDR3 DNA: TGTGCCAGCAGGATGGGCCAACAAGAGACCCAGTACTTC. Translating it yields CASRMGQQETQYF. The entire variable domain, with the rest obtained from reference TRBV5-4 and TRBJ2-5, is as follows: ETGVTQSPTHLIKTRGQQVTLRCSSQSGHNTVSWYQQALGQGPQFIFQYYREEENGRGNFPPRFSGLQFPNYSSELNVNALELDDSALYLCASRMGQQETQYFGPGTRLLVL.

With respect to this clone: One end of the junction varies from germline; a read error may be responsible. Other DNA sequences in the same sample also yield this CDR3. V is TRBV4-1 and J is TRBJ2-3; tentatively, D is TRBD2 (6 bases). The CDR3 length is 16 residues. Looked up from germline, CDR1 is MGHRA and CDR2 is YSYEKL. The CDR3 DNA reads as TGTGCCAGCAGCCAAGTGGCGGGATCTAGCACAGATACGCAGTATTTT. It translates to CASSQVAGSSTDTQYF.

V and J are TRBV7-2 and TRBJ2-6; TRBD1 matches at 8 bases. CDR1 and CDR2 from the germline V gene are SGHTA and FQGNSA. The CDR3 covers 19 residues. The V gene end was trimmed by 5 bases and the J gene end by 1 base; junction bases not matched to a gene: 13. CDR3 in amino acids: CASSQTHQGAWSGANVLTF. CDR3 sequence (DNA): TGTGCCAGCAGCCAAACTCACCAGGGGGCTTGGTCTGGGGCCAACGTCCTGACTTTC.

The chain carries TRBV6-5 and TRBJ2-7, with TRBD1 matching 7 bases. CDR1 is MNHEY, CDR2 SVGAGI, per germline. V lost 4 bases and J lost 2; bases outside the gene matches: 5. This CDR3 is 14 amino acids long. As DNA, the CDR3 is TGTGCCAGCAGTTCGGACAGGTTACCCTACGAGCAGTACTTC. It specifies CASSSDRLPYEQYF.

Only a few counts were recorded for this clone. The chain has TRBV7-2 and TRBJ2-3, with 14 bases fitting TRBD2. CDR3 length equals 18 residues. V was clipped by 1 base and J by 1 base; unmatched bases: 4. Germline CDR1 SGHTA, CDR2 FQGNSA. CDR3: CASSLGAGLAGGTDTQYF. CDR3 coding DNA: TGTGCCAGCAGCTTAGGGGCGGGACTAGCGGGGGGCACAGATACGCAGTATTTT.

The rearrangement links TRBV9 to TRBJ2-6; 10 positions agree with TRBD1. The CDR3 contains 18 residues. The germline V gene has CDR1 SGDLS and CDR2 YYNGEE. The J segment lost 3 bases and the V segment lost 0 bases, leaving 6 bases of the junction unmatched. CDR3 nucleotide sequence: TGTGCCAGCAGCGTAGGAGGGACAGGGGCGGGTGGGGCCAACGTCCTGACTTTC. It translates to CASSVGGTGAGGANVLTF. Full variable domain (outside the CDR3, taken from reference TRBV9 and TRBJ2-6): DSGVTQTPKHLITATGQRVTLRCSPRSGDLSVYWYQQSLDQGLQFLIQYYNGEERAKGNILERFSAQQFPDLHSELNLSSLELGDSALYFCASSVGGTGAGGANVLTFGAGSRLTVL.

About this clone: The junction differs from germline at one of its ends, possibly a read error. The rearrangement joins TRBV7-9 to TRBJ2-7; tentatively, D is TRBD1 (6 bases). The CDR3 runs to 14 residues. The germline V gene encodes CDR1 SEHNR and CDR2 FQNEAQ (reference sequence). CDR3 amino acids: CSSSFLGGSYEQYF. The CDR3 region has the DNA TGTTCCAGCAGCTTTTTAGGGGGATCCTACGAGCAGTACTTC.

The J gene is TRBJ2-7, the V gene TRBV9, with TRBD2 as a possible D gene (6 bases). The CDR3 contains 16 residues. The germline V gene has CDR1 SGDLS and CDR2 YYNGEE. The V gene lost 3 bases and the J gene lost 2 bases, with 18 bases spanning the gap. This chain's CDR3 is CASSASTSRVPYEQYF. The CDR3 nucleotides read TGTGCCAGCAGCGCCTCAACTAGCCGGGTCCCCTACGAGCAGTACTTC.

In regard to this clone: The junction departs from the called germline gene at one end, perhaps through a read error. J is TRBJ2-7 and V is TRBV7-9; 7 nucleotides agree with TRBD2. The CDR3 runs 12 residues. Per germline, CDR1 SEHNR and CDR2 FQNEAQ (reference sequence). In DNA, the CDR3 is TGTTCCAGCAGCCGGGAGGCCTACGAGCAGTACTTC. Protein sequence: CSSSREAYEQYF.

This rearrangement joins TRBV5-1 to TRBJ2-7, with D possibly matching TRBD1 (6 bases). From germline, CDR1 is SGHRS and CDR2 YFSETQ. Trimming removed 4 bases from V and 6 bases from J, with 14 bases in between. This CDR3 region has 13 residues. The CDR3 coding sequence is TGCGCCAGCAGCCCGCTCAGACAGGCCGAGCAGTACTTC. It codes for CASSPLRQAEQYF.

The CDR3 loop is CASSSPGGALHEQYF. Here the CDR3 DNA reads TGTGCCAGCAGTTCACCAGGGGGTGCACTCCACGAGCAGTACTTC. The rearrangement uses TRBV6-5 and TRBJ2-7, with 7 bases that match TRBD1. From germline, CDR1 is MNHEY and CDR2 SVGAGI. The V segment lost 4 bases and the J segment 5 bases; nucleotides outside the gene matches: 11. The CDR3 runs to 15 residues.

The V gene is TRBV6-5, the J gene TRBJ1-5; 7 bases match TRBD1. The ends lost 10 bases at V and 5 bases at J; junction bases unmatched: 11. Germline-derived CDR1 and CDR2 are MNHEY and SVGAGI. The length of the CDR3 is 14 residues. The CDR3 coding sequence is TGTGCCACACATTATACAGGGGCTGATCAGCCCCAGCATTTT. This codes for CATHYTGADQPQHF.

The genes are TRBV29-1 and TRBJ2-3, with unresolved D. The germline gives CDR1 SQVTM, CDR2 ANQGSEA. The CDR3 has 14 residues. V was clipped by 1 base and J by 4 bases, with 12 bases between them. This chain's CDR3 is CSVEGRLTADTQYF. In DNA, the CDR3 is TGCAGCGTTGAAGGCCGGCTGACTGCAGATACGCAGTATTTT.

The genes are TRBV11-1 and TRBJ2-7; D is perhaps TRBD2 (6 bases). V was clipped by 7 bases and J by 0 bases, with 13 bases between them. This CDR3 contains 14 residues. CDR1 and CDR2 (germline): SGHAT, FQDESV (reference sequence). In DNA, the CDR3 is TGTGCCAGCACCCCGGGCGGGACCTCCTACGAGCAGTACTTC. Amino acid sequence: CASTPGGTSYEQYF.

CDR3 DNA: TGTGCCAGTAGTATAGGGACGGGGAATCAGCCCCAGCATTTT. As protein: CASSIGTGNQPQHF. This chain uses TRBV19 with TRBJ1-5; D not certain. V was shortened by 1 base and J by 4 bases, with 8 bases between the two germline ends. CDR1 LNHDA and CDR2 SQIVND come from the germline V gene (reference sequence). CDR3 length: 14 amino acids.

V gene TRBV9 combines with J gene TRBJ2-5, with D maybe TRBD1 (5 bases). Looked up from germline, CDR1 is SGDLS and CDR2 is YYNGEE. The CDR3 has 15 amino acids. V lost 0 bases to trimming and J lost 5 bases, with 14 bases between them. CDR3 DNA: TGTGCCAGCAGCGTAGGAGTCCTACAGGTGGAGACCCAGTACTTC. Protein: CASSVGVLQVETQYF.